These 28 T cell receptor beta chains share one sample of origin, sequenced in a study of metastatic and nonmetastatic thyroid tumors. Patients were all untreated before their thyroid surgery. TCRdb re-called clones via MiXCR from the PCR reads. Counted here are 60,000 to 85,000 clones, roughly 18% occurring once; the ten biggest clones make up more than 10%. The sample was blood. These receptors were obtained from a female donor with papillary thyroid cancer or a benign thyroid nodule (not recorded which). Some clones in this sample may be carry-over from other donors' samples.

This clone was observed many times. CDR3 loop: CSARGRLGARDEQYF. In DNA, the CDR3 is TGCAGTGCTAGAGGCCGACTAGGCGCAAGGGACGAGCAGTACTTC. The chain uses TRBV20-1 and TRBJ2-7; maybe TRBD2 (6 bases). Between the trimmed V and J ends, which lost 1 base and 5 bases, there was a span of 18 bases. CDR3 length: 15 amino acids. Germline V gene sequence: CDR1 DFQATT, CDR2 SNEGSKA (reference sequence).

Many counts were recorded for this clone. The chain uses TRBV10-3 and TRBJ2-2; D gene uncertain. V was shortened by 0 bases and J by 3 bases, with 11 bases between the two germline ends. The length of the CDR3 is 16 residues. CDR1 ENHRY and CDR2 SYGVKD come from the germline V gene. The CDR3 nucleotides are TGTGCCATCAGTGAGTCGATGTTGGCTGACACCGGGGAGCTGTTTTTT. It specifies CAISESMLADTGELFF.

This clone has more than one count but fewer than ten. The chain employs TRBV24-1 and TRBJ2-1; 11 bases match TRBD2. The length of the CDR3 is 15 residues. Per germline, CDR1 KGHDR and CDR2 SFDVKD. J was trimmed by 5 bases and V by 4 bases; bases with no gene match: 3. CDR3 region: CATSEGLADDNEQFF. Here the CDR3 DNA reads TGTGCCACCAGTGAGGGACTAGCGGATGACAATGAGCAGTTCTTC.

The chain employs TRBV5-1 and TRBJ2-5; 9 positions agree with TRBD1. The CDR3 consists of 13 residues. J was trimmed by 4 bases and V by 4 bases; bases with no gene match: 2. Germline V CDR1 and CDR2: SGHRS, YFSETQ. DNA for the CDR3: TGCGCCAGCAGCCCGGGACAGGGAGAGACCCAGTACTTC. Translation gives CASSPGQGETQYF. Full variable domain (rest looked up from reference TRBV5-1 and TRBJ2-5): KAGVTQTPRYLIKTRGQQVTLSCSPISGHRSVSWYQQTPGQGLQFLFEYFSETQRNKGNFPGRFSGRQFSNSRSEMNVSTLELGDSALYLCASSPGQGETQYFGPGTRLLVL.

The rearrangement uses TRBV6-5 and TRBJ2-7, with unresolved D. CDR1 is MNHEY and CDR2 is SVGAGI in the germline V gene. The ends were cut back, 0 bases at V and 3 bases at J, with 9 bases in the middle. The CDR3 has 14 residues. The CDR3 sequence is CASSYSIEVYEQYF. CDR3 bases: TGTGCCAGCAGTTACTCGATTGAAGTCTACGAGCAGTACTTC.

This clone has at least ten counts. J is TRBJ2-7 and V is TRBV7-9, with TRBD2 as a possible D gene (6 bases). The CDR3 spans 15 residues. Trimming cost V 5 bases and J 5 bases, with 19 bases left between them. CDR1 SEHNR and CDR2 FQNEAQ come from the germline V gene (reference sequence). For the CDR3, the DNA is TGTGCCAGCAGCCCCGGTGGAGGGAGTGGAGACGAGCAGTACTTC. Its protein is CASSPGGGSGDEQYF.

The gene calls are TRBV27 and TRBJ1-6, with TRBD1 matching 9 bases. Germline trimming cut 4 bases from V and 6 bases from J; bases unmatched to any gene: 10. The CDR3 sequence is 17 residues long. CDR1 and CDR2 (germline): MNHEY, SMNVEV (reference sequence). CDR3 nucleotides: TGTGCCAGCAGTTATTTCGGGACAGGGCGGGGTAATTCACCCCTCCACTTT. Its translation is CASSYFGTGRGNSPLHF.

This clone was recorded a few times. This chain links TRBV10-2 with TRBJ1-5; the D gene is possibly TRBD1 (5 bases). Germline lookup yields CDR1 WSHSY and CDR2 SAAADI. Trimming took 6 bases from V and 1 from J, leaving 10 bases between them. The CDR3 has 14 amino acids. The CDR3 region is CASSREKSNQPQHF. CDR3 nucleotides: TGCGCCAGCAGCAGGGAGAAGAGCAATCAGCCCCAGCATTTT.

This clone was counted at least ten times. The gene calls are TRBV11-3 and TRBJ2-1; D gene unclear. The CDR3 loop spans 14 amino acids. The V and J ends lost 3 bases and 5 bases respectively, with 11 bases between them. CDR1 is SGHNT, CDR2 YENEEA, per germline. The CDR3 sequence is CASSLSRSDNEQFF. In nucleotides, the CDR3 is TGTGCCAGCAGCTTGAGCCGCTCGGACAATGAGCAGTTCTTC.

The J gene is TRBJ2-7, the V gene TRBV30, with D unresolved. Germline CDR1 and CDR2: GTSNPN and SVGIG (reference sequence). CDR3 length: 9 amino acids. The CDR3, as DNA: TGTGTTCGGATATACGAGCAGTACTTC. Translating gives CVRIYEQYF.

This clone was counted at least ten times. This rearrangement joins TRBV6-1 to TRBJ1-1; perhaps TRBD1 as D (6 bases). This CDR3 is built from 15 residues. The V and J ends lost 8 bases and 7 bases respectively, with 23 bases between them. Germline V gene sequence: CDR1 MNHNS, CDR2 SASEGT. In DNA, the CDR3 is TGTGCCAGCTCCCCAGGGCAGGGGCCTCCCGTTGAAGCTTTCTTT. Encoded protein: CASSPGQGPPVEAFF.

The table lists this clone with many counts. This rearrangement joins TRBV7-8 to TRBJ1-5, with a possible D match to TRBD1 (5 bases). The germline CDR1 and CDR2 sequences are SGHVS and FQNEAQ. This CDR3 region has 15 residues. The ends were cut back, 2 bases at V and 5 bases at J, with 13 bases in the middle. The CDR3: CASSLRRDGYQPQHF. The CDR3, as DNA: TGTGCCAGCAGCTTACGTCGGGACGGATATCAGCCCCAGCATTTT.

This clone occurred many times. The gene calls are TRBV20-1 and TRBJ2-5, with a tentative D call TRBD2 (5 bases). Germline CDR1 DFQATT, CDR2 SNEGSKA (reference sequence). This CDR3 has 12 residues. The V end was cut by 6 bases, the J end by 5 bases, with 13 bases between. The CDR3 bases are TGCAGTGCCCCACTAGTCGGGGAGACCCAGTACTTC. This translates into CSAPLVGETQYF.

This clone was observed many times. V is TRBV30 and J is TRBJ2-7; TRBD2 aligns across 11 bases. Trimming removed 4 bases from V and 3 bases from J; junction bases left unmatched: 2. In germline, CDR1 is GTSNPN, CDR2 SVGIG (reference sequence). This CDR3 comprises 13 residues. The CDR3 loop reads CAWTSGRFYEQYF. The CDR3 DNA is TGTGCCTGGACTAGCGGGAGGTTCTACGAGCAGTACTTC. Using reference TRBV30 and TRBJ2-7 for the parts outside the CDR3, the full variable domain is SQTIHQWPATLVQPVGSPLSLECTVEGTSNPNLYWYRQAAGRGLQLLFYSVGIGQISSEVPQNLSASRPQDRQFILSSKKLLLSDSGFYLCAWTSGRFYEQYFGPGTRLTVT.

This clone was counted at least ten times. V usage is TRBV6-4 and J usage is TRBJ2-3; 7 bases agree with TRBD2. Germline values: CDR1 MRHNA, CDR2 SNTAGT. V shed 2 bases and J 4 bases; nucleotides not matched to a gene: 9. CDR3 length equals 16 residues. The CDR3 reads CASSDKRLAESDTQYF. CDR3 nucleotide sequence: TGTGCCAGCAGTGACAAAAGGCTAGCGGAATCAGATACGCAGTATTTT.

The chain joins TRBV20-1 to TRBJ1-2; 9 bases map to TRBD1. In germline, CDR1 is DFQATT, CDR2 SNEGSKA (reference sequence). This CDR3 spans 16 amino acids. V lost 3 bases and J lost 8; bases outside the gene matches: 16. CDR3 sequence reads: CSASPTDQQGARGYTF. The CDR3 nucleotides read TGCAGTGCTAGCCCGACAGACCAACAGGGGGCGAGGGGCTACACCTTC.

CDR3 coding DNA: TGTGCCAGCAGCCCCGACAGGGAGAGTTCACCCCTCCACTTT. Protein: CASSPDRESSPLHF. The J gene is TRBJ1-6, the V gene TRBV4-2, with 7 bases that match TRBD1. V dropped 4 bases and J dropped 9; count of bases not matched to a gene: 6. This CDR3 comprises 14 residues. Per germline, CDR1 LGHNA and CDR2 YNFKEQ.

This clone was counted many times. The chain recombines TRBV12-3 or TRBV12-4 with TRBJ1-4; D is undetermined. The CDR3 length is 15 residues. V was cut by 6 bases and J by 1 base, with 12 bases left in between. The CDR3 DNA sequence: TGTGCCAGCAGGAGGGTTGATGGAACTAATGAAAAACTGTTTTTT. Residues: CASRRVDGTNEKLFF.

The table lists this clone with many counts. The chain recombines TRBV5-1 with TRBJ2-2; 11 bases align to TRBD1. Per the germline V gene, CDR1 is SGHRS and CDR2 is YFSETQ. Germline trimming cut 7 bases from V and 1 base from J; bases unmatched to any gene: 3. The CDR3 covers 15 residues. The CDR3 DNA reads TGCGCCAGCTGGGACAGGGGGAAGAACACCGGGGAGCTGTTTTTT. Translation: CASWDRGKNTGELFF.

This clone appeared many times. V gene TRBV12-3 or TRBV12-4 combines with J gene TRBJ2-3, with D unresolved. The CDR3 extends over 13 amino acids. The V gene lost 0 bases and the J gene lost 9 bases, with 10 bases spanning the gap. The CDR3 loop is CASSLATGMTQYF. The DNA for the CDR3 is TGTGCCAGCAGTTTAGCGACTGGAATGACGCAGTATTTT.

This sequence joins TRBV7-9 and TRBJ1-2; TRBD1 matches at 7 bases. CDR1 SEHNR and CDR2 FQNEAQ come from the germline V gene (reference sequence). V was clipped by 5 bases and J by 8 bases; unmatched bases: 8. This CDR3 contains 13 residues. This chain's CDR3 is CASSAKGARGYTF. The CDR3 DNA reads as TGTGCCAGCAGCGCCAAGGGGGCCCGAGGCTACACCTTC.

This clone was found many times. This chain joins TRBV5-1 and TRBJ2-3; 8 nucleotides agree with TRBD1. The CDR3 extends over 13 amino acids. The germline gives CDR1 SGHRS, CDR2 YFSETQ. V was pared by 6 bases and J by 2 bases, with 2 bases of the junction left unmatched. CDR3 protein: CASKTGDTDTQYF. CDR3 bases: TGCGCCAGCAAGACAGGGGACACAGATACGCAGTATTTT.

This clone appeared many times. The chain links TRBV20-1 to TRBJ2-1; unclear D gene. Looked up from germline, CDR1 is DFQATT and CDR2 is SNEGSKA (reference sequence). The CDR3 sequence is 14 residues long. The ends were cut back, 6 bases at V and 3 bases at J, with 15 bases in the middle. The CDR3 DNA is TGCAGTGCCATCCCCCATTCCCACTACAATGAGCAGTTCTTC. Protein sequence: CSAIPHSHYNEQFF.

This clone was counted ten times or more. The genes are TRBV10-3 and TRBJ1-5; weak D call: TRBD1 (6 bases). There are 14 residues in the CDR3. Germline-derived CDR1 and CDR2 are ENHRY and SYGVKD. The V end lost 3 bases, the J end lost 1 base, and 7 bases lay between the germline ends. The CDR3 DNA reads as TGTGCCATCAGTGAAACAGGGAGCAATCAGCCCCAGCATTTT. It translates to CAISETGSNQPQHF.

This clone was seen at least ten times. The chain employs TRBV6-1 and TRBJ2-3; 10 nucleotides match TRBD2. The V gene end was trimmed by 9 bases and the J gene end by 3 bases; junction bases not matched to a gene: 12. This CDR3 region has 16 residues. The V gene's germline CDR1 is MNHNS and CDR2 SASEGT. CDR3 DNA sequence: TGTGCCAGTTCCCTCCGCCTAGCGGGAGTTACAGATACGCAGTATTTT. The encoded protein is CASSLRLAGVTDTQYF.

For the CDR3, the DNA is TGTGCCAGCAGCTTAATAGCGGGAGGGGGTGAGCAGTTCTTC. Encoded protein: CASSLIAGGGEQFF. The J gene is TRBJ2-1, the V gene TRBV7-3; 11 nucleotides align to TRBD2. The CDR3 runs to 14 residues. V lost 1 base, J lost 9 bases, and 2 bases stayed unmatched. CDR1 and CDR2 from the germline V gene are SGHTA and FQGTGA.

This clone was observed at least ten times. The chain combines TRBV10-3 with TRBJ1-3, with 11 bases aligning to TRBD1. The CDR3 contains 16 residues. Losses at the gene ends were 2 bases for V and 2 bases for J; bases not matched to a gene: 2. Per the germline V gene, CDR1 is ENHRY and CDR2 is SYGVKD. The CDR3 nucleotides are TGTGCCATCAGTGAGGGACAGGGGGCCGCTGGAAACACCATATATTTT. Translation gives CAISEGQGAAGNTIYF.

The chain employs TRBV5-1 and TRBJ1-2; no clear D gene. The V and J ends lost 1 base and 7 bases respectively, with 14 bases between them. The CDR3 runs 14 residues. Germline CDR1 SGHRS, CDR2 YFSETQ. The CDR3 coding sequence is TGCGCCAGCAGCTTGCTCCAGGTCCCTAGTGGCTACACCTTC. It codes for CASSLLQVPSGYTF.